These 21 T cell receptor beta chains were all obtained from the same sample, sequenced in a study of T cells after posttransplantation cyclophosphamide. Measured with immunoSEQ multiplex PCR; TCRdb has only the in-frame clones, and not every one. The sample consists of about 10,000 clones, about 98% of them appearing once. Sequencing used naive CD8+ T cells sorted from PBMCs. These receptor sequences come from a man in his forties or fifties in good health, CMV-negative, and a related stem cell transplant donor.

This chain links TRBV14 with TRBJ2-1, with D perhaps matching TRBD1 (6 bases). The length of the CDR3 is 16 residues. Deletions cut 6 bases from V and 4 bases from J, with 19 bases between. Germline V gene data show CDR1 as SGHDN and CDR2 as FVKESK. Written as DNA, the CDR3 is TGTGCCAGCAGTTCGGACAGCGAGGGGCTATACAATGAGCAGTTCTTC. It encodes CASSSDSEGLYNEQFF.

The gene calls are TRBV9 and TRBJ2-3; 14 positions agree with TRBD2. Losses at the gene ends were 5 bases for V and 1 base for J; bases not matched to a gene: 6. Germline V gives CDR1 SGDLS, CDR2 YYNGEE. This CDR3 is built from 17 residues. This chain's CDR3 is CASSPEGLAGGTDTQYF. CDR3 coding DNA: TGTGCCAGCAGTCCTGAGGGACTAGCGGGGGGCACAGATACGCAGTATTTT.

The rearrangement links TRBV7-6 to TRBJ2-1, with 8 bases lining up with TRBD1. This CDR3 has 15 residues. V lost 6 bases, J lost 3 bases, and 7 bases stayed unmatched. CDR1 and CDR2 (germline): SGHVS, FNYEAQ. CDR3 amino acids: CASSPGQGFYNEQFF. DNA for the CDR3: TGTGCCAGCAGTCCCGGACAGGGATTCTACAATGAGCAGTTCTTC.

The chain recombines TRBV27 with TRBJ2-7, with TRBD1 as a possible D gene (6 bases). CDR1 is MNHEY, CDR2 SMNVEV, per germline (reference sequence). The CDR3 runs to 15 residues. V shed 3 bases and J shed 4 bases, with 16 bases lying between them. CDR3 residues: CASSLENTGLYEQYF. Written as DNA, the CDR3 is TGTGCCAGCAGTTTGGAAAACACAGGGTTATACGAGCAGTACTTC.

The genes are TRBV19 and TRBJ1-1; weak D call: TRBD1 (6 bases). Per germline, CDR1 LNHDA and CDR2 SQIVND (reference sequence). CDR3 length: 15 residues. Trimming removed 3 bases at V and 5 bases at J, with 16 bases between. As DNA, the CDR3 is TGTGCCAGTAGTATTTCGGTCAGGGGATGGACTGAAGCTTTCTTT. It translates to CASSISVRGWTEAFF.

The rearrangement joins TRBV2 to TRBJ1-4; D not resolved. Germline V gene lookup returns CDR1 SNHLY and CDR2 FYNNEI. This CDR3 has 16 amino acids. V lost 8 bases and J lost 0, with 16 bases in between. CDR3 nucleotide sequence: TGTGCCAGCGACGTTGGGCCTCAGGCAACTAATGAAAAACTGTTTTTT. Amino acids: CASDVGPQATNEKLFF.

The rearrangement joins TRBV15 to TRBJ2-5, with D possibly being TRBD2 (6 bases). The end of the DNA aligns better with TRBJ2-7, so the J call may be wrong. CDR1 and CDR2 from the germline V gene are LNHNV and YYDKDF (reference sequence). The CDR3 is made up of 14 amino acids. In DNA form, the CDR3 reads TGTGCCACCAGCCGAGGCGGGGAGAACTACGAGCAGTACTTC. Its protein is CATSRGGENYEQYF.

The V gene is TRBV7-6, the J gene TRBJ1-5, with TRBD1 as a possible D gene (5 bases). The CDR3 spans 14 residues. V lost 0 bases, J lost 6 bases, and 9 bases lay in between. Germline CDR1 is SGHVS and CDR2 is FNYEAQ. This chain's CDR3 is CASSLAGEGQPQHF. In DNA, the CDR3 is TGTGCCAGCAGCTTAGCAGGGGAAGGTCAGCCCCAGCATTTT.

The genes are TRBV5-1 and TRBJ2-7, with TRBD1 identical over 7 bases. Trimming cost V 5 bases and J 0 bases; bases outside gene matches: 5. Germline-derived CDR1 and CDR2 are SGHRS and YFSETQ. The CDR3 runs 14 residues. CDR3 protein: CASRPGTASYEQYF. CDR3 DNA: TGCGCCAGCAGGCCCGGGACAGCCTCCTACGAGCAGTACTTC.

The chain couples TRBV27 to TRBJ1-3; D unclear. V lost 1 base and J lost 1, with 14 bases in between. In germline, CDR1 is MNHEY, CDR2 SMNVEV (reference sequence). This CDR3 comprises 17 residues. CDR3 sequence (DNA): TGTGCCAGCAGTTTATATGGGCCTCCTCTATCTGGAAACACCATATATTTT. Translating it yields CASSLYGPPLSGNTIYF.

The V gene is TRBV19, the J gene TRBJ1-3; weak D call: TRBD1 (6 bases). The CDR3 has 15 amino acids. V lost 2 bases and J 0 bases, leaving 8 bases between the germline ends. Per the germline V gene, CDR1 is LNHDA and CDR2 is SQIVND (reference sequence). CDR3 protein: CASSITGISGNTIYF. The CDR3 nucleotides read TGTGCCAGTAGTATAACAGGGATCTCTGGAAACACCATATATTTT.

This clone came up once. The chain carries TRBV18 and TRBJ1-5, with a tentative D call TRBD1 (5 bases). The ends were cut back, 2 bases at V and 0 bases at J, with 11 bases in the middle. Germline-derived CDR1 and CDR2 are KGHSH and LQKENI. The CDR3 runs to 16 residues. The CDR3 here is CASSPETDNSNQPQHF. CDR3 nucleotide sequence: TGTGCCAGCTCACCAGAGACAGATAATAGCAATCAGCCCCAGCATTTT. Full variable domain (missing parts from reference TRBV18 and TRBJ1-5): NAGVMQNPRHLVRRRGQEARLRCSPMKGHSHVYWYRQLPEEGLKFMVYLQKENIIDESGMPKERFSAEFPKEGPSILRIQQVVRGDSAAYFCASSPETDNSNQPQHFGDGTRLSIL.

The V call is TRBV5-6, the J call TRBJ1-5; 8 bases line up with TRBD1. With 2 bases clipped from V and 8 bases from J, the junction kept 3 bases outside the gene matches. In germline, CDR1 is SGHDT, CDR2 YYEEEE. This CDR3 comprises 13 residues. Written as DNA, the CDR3 is TGTGCCAGCAGCTTTCAGGGGGCCAAGCCCCAGCATTTT. Translated: CASSFQGAKPQHF.

The rearrangement links TRBV27 to TRBJ2-5; 7 bases align to TRBD1. TRBJ2-7 explains the end of the DNA better; the J call may be wrong. The CDR3 has 15 amino acids. Germline V gene lookup returns CDR1 MNHEY and CDR2 SMNVEV (reference sequence). CDR3 in amino acids: CASSLTGVSSYEQYF. The CDR3 DNA follows: TGTGCCAGCAGTTTAACAGGGGTTAGCTCCTACGAGCAGTACTTC.

The CDR3 sequence: CASSQGQTEAFF. Written as DNA, the CDR3 is TGCGCCAGCAGCCAAGGACAGACGGAAGCTTTCTTT. The chain is built from TRBV4-1 and TRBJ1-1; maybe TRBD1 (5 bases). CDR1 and CDR2 from the germline V gene are MGHRA and YSYEKL. The CDR3 totals 12 residues. Trimming removed 1 base from V and 8 bases from J, with 8 bases in between.

The CDR3 nucleotides are TGTGCCAGCAGCCCGGACGAAGGGGTGTACTATGGCTACACCTTC. This codes for CASSPDEGVYYGYTF. The chain recombines TRBV5-8 with TRBJ1-2; D possibly corresponds to TRBD1 (5 bases). This CDR3 has 15 amino acids. Between the trimmed V and J ends, which lost 4 bases and 3 bases, there was a span of 16 bases. CDR1 and CDR2 from the germline V gene are SGHTS and YDEGEE.

The V gene is TRBV7-9, the J gene TRBJ1-1; D remains unclear. V lost 1 base and J 6 bases, leaving 12 bases between the germline ends. CDR3 size: 14 residues. Germline-derived CDR1 and CDR2 are SEHNR and FQNEAQ (reference sequence). This chain's CDR3 is CASSLVGVGAEAFF. In nucleotides, the CDR3 is TGTGCCAGCAGCTTAGTTGGAGTAGGAGCTGAAGCTTTCTTT. Together with reference TRBV7-9 and TRBJ1-1, the CDR3 gives the full variable domain: DTGVSQNPRHKITKRGQNVTFRCDPISEHNRLYWYRQTLGQGPEFLTYFQNEAQLEKSRLLSDRFSAERPKGSFSTLEIQRTEQGDSAMYLCASSLVGVGAEAFFGQGTRLTVV.

The V gene is TRBV5-4, the J gene TRBJ2-3, with 11 bases identical to TRBD2. CDR1 SGHNT and CDR2 YYREEE come from the germline V gene (reference sequence). The CDR3 runs 18 residues. The trim removed 0 bases at V and 3 bases at J, leaving 9 bases unmatched. CDR3 sequence: CASSLVGSGRAKTDTQYF. CDR3 bases: TGTGCCAGCAGCTTGGTTGGTAGCGGGAGGGCCAAGACAGATACGCAGTATTTT.

The J gene is TRBJ2-7, the V gene TRBV5-1; 7 nucleotides agree with TRBD1. Trimming removed 5 bases from V and 4 bases from J; junction bases left unmatched: 6. Germline CDR1 reads SGHRS; CDR2 reads YFSETQ. This CDR3 is 13 amino acids long. This CDR3 reads CASRVGQSYEQYF. CDR3 DNA: TGCGCCAGCAGGGTGGGACAGTCGTACGAGCAGTACTTC.

CDR3 region: CATSRSGTENTEAFF. The CDR3 DNA follows: TGTGCCACCAGCAGGTCCGGGACAGAGAACACTGAAGCTTTCTTT. The chain is built from TRBV15 and TRBJ1-1; TRBD1 matches at 7 bases. V shed 3 bases, J shed 1 base, and the junction held 5 bases outside the gene matches. The CDR3 contains 15 residues. Per germline, CDR1 LNHNV and CDR2 YYDKDF (reference sequence).

The V call is TRBV6-1, the J call TRBJ2-7, with 13 nucleotides matching TRBD2. Trimming cost V 6 bases and J 4 bases; bases outside gene matches: 6. Looked up from germline, CDR1 is MNHNS and CDR2 is SASEGT. The CDR3 consists of 15 residues. The CDR3 loop is CASSPWTSGSYEQYF. CDR3 DNA sequence: TGTGCCAGCAGCCCGTGGACTAGCGGGAGTTACGAGCAGTACTTC.